These T cell receptor beta chains were read from a single sample in a study of cytomegalovirus exposure and HLA in healthy donors. Assay used: immunoSEQ multiplex PCR; TCRdb lists only in-frame clones, some missing. Here the sample spans about 170,000 clones, around 80% being singletons. The material sequenced was PBMCs. These receptors were collected from a male donor in good health and CMV-seronegative. CDR3s include the opening cysteine and the closing phenylalanine or tryptophan. Fields, in order: J gene, V gene, CDR3 protein.

TRBJ2-1,TRBV5-1,CASSLLAGGSIYNEQFF
TRBJ2-5,TRBV6-5,CASTGTGTSGETQYF
TRBJ1-2,TRBV19,CASNPFRDSFGYGYTF
TRBJ1-5,TRBV7-2,CASSPRARTGRNQPQHF
TRBJ2-7,TRBV6-6,CASSYSTGDIYEQYF
TRBJ1-5,TRBV5-5,CASSQTLGVDSNQPQHF
TRBJ1-1,TRBV7-9,CAGQGAARTEAFF
TRBJ1-5,TRBV30,CAWSVGTGQPQHF
TRBJ1-1,TRBV4-1,CASSHRVGMNTEAFF
TRBJ1-5,TRBV19,CASSIAGDQPQHF
TRBJ1-1,TRBV15,CATSRNGGGEAFF
TRBJ1-4,TRBV19,CASSIRRLNEKLFF
TRBJ1-4,TRBV4-1,CASSLLTGLRNEKLFF
TRBJ2-7,TRBV10-1,CASSESGTAREQYF
TRBJ1-2,TRBV5-1,CASSFTTGSNYGYTF
TRBJ1-2,TRBV29-1,CSVAAGRGGYTF
TRBJ1-2,TRBV11-2,CASSADINYGYTF
TRBJ2-3,TRBV5-1,CASSYSSTDTQYF
TRBJ1-4,TRBV5-6,CASSLAGQGVEKLFF
TRBJ1-3,TRBV9,CASSPLDRESGNTIYF
TRBJ2-5,TRBV7-8,CASSRGARGTQYF